The 10 T cell receptor beta chains below were found in one sample sequenced in a study of shared clonotypes between healthy human individuals. Profiled with immunoSEQ multiplex PCR; TCRdb holds only in-frame clones, not every one. Of approximately 2.3 million clones listed, roughly 93% were seen once; the top ten hold about 0.39%. Material: naive CD4+ T cells from PBMCs. Subset denoted: CD45RA+ positively selected. These receptors were obtained from a man younger than 35 in good health. Some clones in this sample may be carry-over from other donors' samples.

This chain uses TRBV10-3 with TRBJ1-5; possibly TRBD1 for D (6 bases). V was trimmed by 3 bases and J by 0 bases, leaving 27 bases between them. The CDR3 is 21 amino acids. Per germline, CDR1 ENHRY and CDR2 SYGVKD. CDR3 protein: CAISEGRGVGANSYSNQPQHF. The CDR3 nucleotides read TGTGCCATCAGTGAAGGAAGGGGGGTTGGGGCTAATTCTTATAGCAATCAGCCCCAGCATTTT.

The chain employs TRBV27 and TRBJ2-5, with TRBD2 as a possible D gene (7 bases). With 5 bases removed from V and 7 bases from J, the gap between germline ends came to 17 bases. Germline V lookup: CDR1 MNHEY, CDR2 SMNVEV (reference sequence). The length of the CDR3 is 14 residues. For the CDR3, the DNA is TGTGCCAGCAGTCCGGAGGGGGGGCTTGGGACCCAGTACTTC. Translation: CASSPEGGLGTQYF.

This clone was observed a single time. The chain joins TRBV28 to TRBJ1-1, with D perhaps TRBD1 (5 bases). CDR1 and CDR2 (germline): MDHEN, SYDVKM. The CDR3 is 12 amino acids. With 5 bases removed from V and 5 bases from J, the gap between germline ends came to 9 bases. CDR3 region: CASSPRTTEAFF. The CDR3 nucleotides are TGTGCCAGCAGTCCGCGGACAACTGAAGCTTTCTTT.

The chain recombines TRBV5-1 with TRBJ1-1; 7 bases fit TRBD1. Germline V gene data show CDR1 as SGHRS and CDR2 as YFSETQ. This CDR3 has 17 residues. V lost 2 bases, J lost 6 bases, and 16 bases stayed unmatched. The CDR3: CASSFGMTGNVDAEAFF. CDR3 DNA sequence: TGCGCCAGCAGCTTTGGAATGACAGGGAATGTAGACGCTGAAGCTTTCTTT.

This chain's CDR3 is CASSPPDSSPEAFF. The DNA of the CDR3 is TGTGCCAGCAGTCCCCCGGACAGTTCCCCTGAAGCTTTCTTT. The chain joins TRBV28 to TRBJ1-1, with D perhaps matching TRBD1 (6 bases). Trimming shortened V by 5 bases and J by 6 bases, and 16 bases separated the two germline ends. The germline V gene has CDR1 MDHEN and CDR2 SYDVKM. The CDR3 has 14 amino acids.

This chain joins TRBV28 and TRBJ1-4; unclear D gene. Trimming took off 3 bases at V and 7 bases at J, with 12 bases between the two ends. The CDR3 totals 14 residues. CDR1 is MDHEN and CDR2 is SYDVKM in the germline V gene. DNA of the CDR3: TGTGCCAGCAGTTTCCTGGCAGGTTCTGAAAAACTGTTTTTT. This codes for CASSFLAGSEKLFF. Variable domain in full (rest from reference TRBV28 and TRBJ1-4): DVKVTQSSRYLVKRTGEKVFLECVQDMDHENMFWYRQDPGLGLRLIYFSYDVKMKEKGDIPEGYSVSREKKERFSLILESASTNQTSMYLCASSFLAGSEKLFFGSGTQLSVL.

The rearrangement uses TRBV11-2 and TRBJ1-4, with unresolved D. The V gene lost 1 base and the J gene lost 3 bases, with 6 bases spanning the gap. Germline V lookup: CDR1 SGHAT, CDR2 FQNNGV. This CDR3 comprises 14 residues. Here the CDR3 reads CASSLGGPNEKLFF. As DNA, the CDR3 is TGTGCCAGCAGCTTAGGGGGTCCTAATGAAAAACTGTTTTTT.

Turning to this clone: Other DNA sequences in the same sample also yield this CDR3. The chain carries TRBV29-1 and TRBJ2-7; unclear D gene. Trimming took 4 bases from V and 1 from J, leaving 5 bases between them. Germline V gene sequence: CDR1 SQVTM, CDR2 ANQGSEA. The CDR3 is made up of 11 amino acids. In DNA form, the CDR3 reads TGCAGCGTTGGCAGATCCTACGAGCAGTACTTC. Translated: CSVGRSYEQYF.

The gene calls are TRBV5-1 and TRBJ2-4, with 8 bases that match TRBD1. V shed 2 bases and J 3 bases; nucleotides not matched to a gene: 7. From germline, CDR1 is SGHRS and CDR2 YFSETQ. CDR3 size: 16 residues. The CDR3 DNA is TGCGCCAGCAGCTTAGGATCAGGGGGCGGCAAAAACATTCAGTACTTC. Translating it yields CASSLGSGGGKNIQYF.

For this clone: Other DNA variants within this sample encode the same CDR3. The rearrangement joins TRBV7-3 to TRBJ1-4; no definite D call. The V gene lost 2 bases and the J gene lost 8 bases, with 9 bases spanning the gap. This CDR3 is built from 13 residues. Germline V gene data show CDR1 as SGHTA and CDR2 as FQGTGA. The CDR3 nucleotides are TGTGCCAGCAGCTTAGGTCAAGGGGAAAAACTGTTTTTT. Translating gives CASSLGQGEKLFF.